This is a list of T cell receptor beta chains from one sample in a study of blood T cell repertoires in COVID-19. Method: immunoSEQ multiplex PCR; TCRdb's copy keeps in-frame clones and lacks some. The data contain hundreds of thousands of clones, approximately 86% of them seen just once; the ten biggest clones take up less than 9%. Sequenced sample: peripheral blood. All receptors come from a woman between 55 and 75 years old with COVID-19, enrolled during active disease. Each CDR3 is given with its conserved first and last residue. Each record gives: V gene, J gene, clone size, D gene, CDR3 DNA, CDR3 protein. A D gene is named only where the DNA matches it firmly. The size of a clone is reported for some rows only, either as once, few or many, or as a class for expanded clones.

v_gene: TRBV18
j_gene: TRBJ1-2
abundance: .
d_gene: .
CDR3nt: TGTGCCAGCTCACCTACGGGGGATAACTATGGCTACACCTTC
CDR3aa: CASSPTGDNYGYTF

v_gene: TRBV27
j_gene: TRBJ1-5
abundance: .
d_gene: .
CDR3nt: TGTGCCAGCAGTTTAGTATTCCCGACTACGGTGGATCAGCCCCAGCATTTT
CDR3aa: CASSLVFPTTVDQPQHF

v_gene: TRBV25-1
j_gene: TRBJ2-3
abundance: .
d_gene: .
CDR3nt: TGTGCCAGCAGTCCCTCGACGGGGAGCACAGATACGCAGTATTTT
CDR3aa: CASSPSTGSTDTQYF

v_gene: TRBV7-6
j_gene: TRBJ1-4
abundance: .
d_gene: TRBD1
CDR3nt: TGTGCCAGCAGCTCCCGGACAGGGGAAACTAATGAAAAACTGTTTTTT
CDR3aa: CASSSRTGETNEKLFF

v_gene: TRBV12-1
j_gene: TRBJ2-2
abundance: once
d_gene: .
CDR3nt: TGTGCCAGCAGCTACCCCCCAGGCCCCGGGGAGCTGTTTTTT
CDR3aa: CASSYPPGPGELFF

v_gene: TRBV15
j_gene: TRBJ1-2
abundance: once
d_gene: .
CDR3nt: TGTGCCACCAGCAGAGATGGGGGGGGTTATGGCTACACCTTC
CDR3aa: CATSRDGGGYGYTF

v_gene: TRBV4-2
j_gene: TRBJ2-4
abundance: .
d_gene: .
CDR3nt: TGTGCCAGCAGCCAAGATGAAGGACGCGAGGGCCAAAACATTCAGTACTTC
CDR3aa: CASSQDEGREGQNIQYF

v_gene: TRBV20-1
j_gene: TRBJ1-4
abundance: many
d_gene: .
CDR3nt: TGCAGTGCTAGTGGAGGGAAGGACGAAAAACTGTTTTTT
CDR3aa: CSASGGKDEKLFF

v_gene: TRBV5-6
j_gene: TRBJ2-5
abundance: .
d_gene: .
CDR3nt: TGTGCCAGCAGCGGCCTACAGGAGAATACCCAAGAGACCCAGTACTTC
CDR3aa: CASSGLQENTQETQYF

v_gene: TRBV28
j_gene: TRBJ1-1
abundance: .
d_gene: .
CDR3nt: TGTGCCAGCAGTAGCTTCGGACAGCTGAACACTGAAGCTTTCTTT
CDR3aa: CASSSFGQLNTEAFF

v_gene: TRBV5-1
j_gene: TRBJ2-3
abundance: .
d_gene: TRBD1
CDR3nt: TGCGCCAGCAGCTCGGGACAGAATTTAGATACGCAGTATTTT
CDR3aa: CASSSGQNLDTQYF

v_gene: TRBV18
j_gene: TRBJ1-1
abundance: .
d_gene: TRBD1
CDR3nt: TGTGCCAGCTCACCGGGGGCAGGGGGCACTGAAGCTTTCTTT
CDR3aa: CASSPGAGGTEAFF

v_gene: TRBV4-2
j_gene: TRBJ2-3
abundance: .
d_gene: TRBD1
CDR3nt: TGTGCCAGCAGCCAAGGATGGGACAGGGGCGCAGATACGCAGTATTTT
CDR3aa: CASSQGWDRGADTQYF

v_gene: TRBV29-1
j_gene: TRBJ1-2
abundance: .
d_gene: TRBD1
CDR3nt: TGCAGCGTACTCGGACAGGGAACATACTATGGCTACACCTTC
CDR3aa: CSVLGQGTYYGYTF

v_gene: TRBV10-1
j_gene: TRBJ2-1
abundance: .
d_gene: TRBD2
CDR3nt: TGCGCCAGCAGTGAGTACGGGGGGGCTTCCTACAATGAGCAGTTCTTC
CDR3aa: CASSEYGGASYNEQFF

v_gene: TRBV19
j_gene: TRBJ2-3
abundance: .
d_gene: TRBD2
CDR3nt: TGTGCCAGTAGGGTCGGCCTTGGCCGGGGGGGAGATACGCAGTATTTT
CDR3aa: CASRVGLGRGGDTQYF

v_gene: TRBV5-1
j_gene: TRBJ2-7
abundance: once
d_gene: .
CDR3nt: TGCGCCAGTAGCTTCGACAGGCCCGTATCATACGAGCAGTACTTC
CDR3aa: CASSFDRPVSYEQYF